The entry below describes one TCR beta chain. How the authors handled the data: By means of reference gene primer amplification, nucleated cell counts were estimated. Assay: immunoSEQ multiplex PCR; the TCRdb copy retains only in-frame clones and omits some. The V and J calls and clone size were taken over from that table, and D and trimming were inferred from the DNA. Of about 110,000 clones in the sample, approximately 81% were seen once. This sample stems from a study of blood T cell repertoires in COVID-19. Across the study: There were acute and convalescent COVID-19 samples, and they came from the United States, Italy and Spain. In each case, the material was cDNA or gDNA derived from T cells, B-cell-depleted T cells, or PBMCs.

Germline V gene lookup returns CDR1 MDHEN and CDR2 SYDVKM. The length of the CDR3 is 12 residues. The V gene lost 7 bases and the J gene lost 4 bases, with 10 bases spanning the gap. Sequencing was done on a sample of peripheral blood. V gene TRBV28 combines with J gene TRBJ1-1; D unresolved. The receptor comes from a human donor in a cohort sampled during active COVID-19. CDR3 coding DNA: TGTGCCAGCAAGGGAGTTAGCACTGAAGCTTTCTTT. This sequence encodes CASKGVSTEAFF.